The next 21 T cell receptor beta chains were all read from a single sample in a study of breast tumors, draining lymph nodes, adjacent tissues. TCRdb passed the multiplex PCR reads through MiXCR, listing each CDR3 protein once. The profile shows some 66,000 distinct CDR3 sequences, around 60% of them singletons. The sample comprised breast tumor tissue. The receptors originated from a female donor with breast cancer. Some clones in this sample may be carry-over from other donors' samples.

This clonotype was counted once. The genes are TRBV6-6 and TRBJ2-7, with TRBD2 identical over 8 bases. V lost 8 bases to trimming and J lost 0 bases; unmatched junction nucleotides: 6. CDR1 is MNHNY, CDR2 SVGAGI, per germline (reference sequence). The CDR3 length is 14 residues. Written as DNA, the CDR3 is TGTGCCAGCCTCCCAAGCGGGGGCTCCTACGAGCAGTACTTC. Translated: CASLPSGGSYEQYF.

This clonotype was observed a single time. The V gene is TRBV6-5, the J gene TRBJ1-1; 7 bases are a match to TRBD1. This CDR3 has 14 amino acids. V was clipped by 6 bases and J by 3 bases; unmatched bases: 7. Germline CDR1 reads MNHEY; CDR2 reads SVGAGI. CDR3 coding DNA: TGTGCCAGCAGACTTAACAGGGGCCACACTGAAGCTTTCTTT. Amino acids: CASRLNRGHTEAFF.

Ten or more counts support this clonotype. The V call is TRBV5-1, the J call TRBJ2-1, with 9 bases that match TRBD2. Looked up from germline, CDR1 is SGHRS and CDR2 is YFSETQ. With 6 bases clipped from V and 5 bases from J, the junction kept 6 bases outside the gene matches. This CDR3 is 14 amino acids long. The DNA for the CDR3 is TGCGCCAGCACTACGGGACTAGCCGACAATGAGCAGTTCTTC. It yields the protein CASTTGLADNEQFF. The complete variable domain, with remaining parts taken from reference TRBV5-1 and TRBJ2-1, reads KAGVTQTPRYLIKTRGQQVTLSCSPISGHRSVSWYQQTPGQGLQFLFEYFSETQRNKGNFPGRFSGRQFSNSRSEMNVSTLELGDSALYLCASTTGLADNEQFFGPGTRLTVL.

This clonotype has at least ten counts. V gene TRBV29-1 combines with J gene TRBJ2-1; D gene ambiguous. CDR1 and CDR2 from the germline V gene are SQVTM and ANQGSEA. Trimming removed 7 bases from V and 10 bases from J, with 11 bases in between. The CDR3 consists of 10 residues. CDR3 residues: CSGWTEEQFF. The CDR3 nucleotides are TGCAGCGGCTGGACGGAGGAGCAGTTCTTC.

This chain connects TRBV11-2 to TRBJ1-6; D unresolved. V was trimmed by 5 bases and J by 7 bases, leaving 3 bases between them. CDR1 and CDR2 (germline): SGHAT, FQNNGV. The CDR3 loop spans 11 amino acids. CDR3 DNA: TGTGCCAGCAGCCAGAATTCACCCCTCCACTTT. Encoded protein: CASSQNSPLHF.

The chain couples TRBV20-1 to TRBJ2-1, with 8 bases that match TRBD2. This CDR3 comprises 12 residues. Germline V gene sequence: CDR1 DFQATT, CDR2 SNEGSKA (reference sequence). The CDR3 is CMVPSGYNEQFF. CDR3 bases: TGCATGGTACCTAGCGGGTACAATGAGCAGTTCTTC.

This clonotype was detected a few times. A much larger clone lies a single base off, so this may be a read error. The gene calls are TRBV6-4 and TRBJ2-3; 10 bases are a match to TRBD2. This CDR3 spans 17 amino acids. Germline assignment: CDR1 MRHNA and CDR2 SNTAGT. The DNA of the CDR3 is TGTGCCAGCAGTGACTCTCCTAGCGGGGGTTTGACAGGTACGCAGTATTTT. It translates to CASSDSPSGGLTGTQYF.

This clonotype was found a few times. V is TRBV20-1 and J is TRBJ2-3; D gene ambiguous. Trimming took 6 bases from V and 7 from J, leaving 14 bases between them. CDR1 is DFQATT and CDR2 is SNEGSKA in the germline V gene (reference sequence). The CDR3 runs to 12 residues. CDR3 sequence reads: CSASSSAYTQYF. CDR3 DNA sequence: TGCAGTGCCAGCAGCTCAGCCTATACGCAGTATTTT.

This clonotype was detected ten times or more. V usage is TRBV5-5 and J usage is TRBJ2-6; 8 bases line up with TRBD1. CDR3 length: 18 residues. Germline trimming cut 4 bases from V and 0 bases from J; bases unmatched to any gene: 9. From germline, CDR1 is SGHKS and CDR2 YYEKEE (reference sequence). The CDR3 spells CASSPGQGVSSGANVLTF. CDR3 nucleotides: TGTGCCAGCAGCCCCGGACAGGGAGTCAGCTCTGGGGCCAACGTCCTGACTTTC. Full variable domain (rest looked up from reference TRBV5-5 and TRBJ2-6): DAGVTQSPTHLIKTRGQQVTLRCSPISGHKSVSWYQQVLGQGPQFIFQYYEKEERGRGNFPDRFSARQFPNYSSELNVNALLLGDSALYLCASSPGQGVSSGANVLTFGAGSRLTVL.

This clonotype was counted only a few times. The final CDR3 position lacks the conserved phenylalanine or tryptophan, pointing to a likely read error. Because the CDR3's place on the DNA is in doubt, the DNA is left out and the CDR3 is given as listed by TCRdb. The chain has TRBV4-2 and TRBJ2-5; TRBD1, the table's D call, lacks a check against the DNA. Germline lookup yields CDR1 LGHNA and CDR2 YNFKEQ. The CDR3 is 8 residues long, ends included. This chain's CDR3 is CASSQETG.

Note on this clonotype: Here the CDR3 omits its conserved ending phenylalanine or tryptophan, so a read error is the likely source. The chain joins TRBV29-1 to TRBJ2-2, with 7 bases fitting TRBD2. This CDR3 contains 11 residues. Germline V gene data show CDR1 as SQVTM and CDR2 as ANQGSEA. CDR3 coding DNA: TGCGGCGTTGGGGGGGCCGGGGAGCTGTTTCTT. Translation gives CGVGGAGELFL.

V usage is TRBV20-1 and J usage is TRBJ1-4, with a tentative D call TRBD1 (5 bases). Germline assignment: CDR1 DFQATT and CDR2 SNEGSKA (reference sequence). The CDR3 has 14 amino acids. The V gene lost 1 base and the J gene lost 8 bases, with 14 bases spanning the gap. For the CDR3, the DNA is TGCAGTGCTAGAGGAGGGGCAGGGCTGGAAAAACTGTTTTTT. Protein: CSARGGAGLEKLFF.

The V call is TRBV15, the J call TRBJ2-7; TRBD2 agrees at 11 bases. The CDR3 runs 14 residues. In germline, CDR1 is LNHNV, CDR2 YYDKDF (reference sequence). J lost 3 bases, V lost 3 bases, and 1 base had no gene match. The CDR3 nucleotides read TGTGCCACCAGCAGGGGACTAGCGGACTACGAGCAGTACTTC. The encoded protein is CATSRGLADYEQYF.

This clonotype has ten or more counts. The chain recombines TRBV3-1 with TRBJ1-2, with TRBD1 as a possible D gene (5 bases). Germline CDR1 and CDR2: LGHDT and YNNKEL (reference sequence). This CDR3 has 14 residues. Trimming shortened V by 6 bases and J by 4 bases, and 15 bases separated the two germline ends. As DNA, the CDR3 is TGTGCCAGCAGTTCAGGGTCTTCCAGCTATGGCTACACCTTC. Translating it yields CASSSGSSSYGYTF.

About this clonotype itself: A junction boundary mismatches the germline segment, possibly from a read error. The chain uses TRBV9 and TRBJ2-2; weak D call: TRBD2 (5 bases). Germline CDR1 SGDLS, CDR2 YYNGEE. This CDR3 is built from 15 residues. This chain's CDR3 is CASSVGLRLTGEPFF. The CDR3 DNA reads TGTGCCAGCAGCGTGGGTCTCAGACTCACCGGGGAGCCGTTTTTT.

This clonotype occurred many times. A much more abundant neighbour one base away suggests this may be a read error. The chain uses TRBV4-3 and TRBJ1-3; tentative D call: TRBD1 (6 bases). This CDR3 spans 15 amino acids. Germline CDR1 LGHNA, CDR2 YSLEER. The CDR3 reads CASSQQGARGNIIYF. The CDR3 DNA is TGCGCCAGCAGCCAACAAGGGGCCAGGGGAAACATCATATATTTT.

CDR3 sequence: CASSSLAGGTDTQYF. CDR3 DNA: TGTGCCAGCAGCTCTCTAGCGGGGGGCACAGATACGCAGTATTTT. The chain carries TRBV7-9 and TRBJ2-3, with 10 bases aligning to TRBD2. Looked up from germline, CDR1 is SEHNR and CDR2 is FQNEAQ (reference sequence). This CDR3 contains 15 residues. The trim removed 4 bases at V and 1 base at J, leaving 2 bases unmatched.

This sequence joins TRBV5-1 and TRBJ2-7; TRBD2 matches 9 bases. The junction had 6 bases not matched to a gene; V was cut back by 4 bases and J by 4 bases. CDR1 is SGHRS, CDR2 YFSETQ, per germline. There are 14 residues in the CDR3. As DNA, the CDR3 is TGCGCCAGCAGCCCCCGGGCGGGAGGGTACGAGCAGTACTTC. Protein: CASSPRAGGYEQYF.

This clonotype was found once. CDR3: CASSLGRWTDSNQPQHF. CDR3 sequence (DNA): TGTGCCAGCAGCTTAGGACGGTGGACAGATAGCAATCAGCCCCAGCATTTT. The chain couples TRBV7-2 to TRBJ1-5; TRBD1 might be the D (6 bases). Germline V CDR1 and CDR2: SGHTA, FQGNSA. The CDR3 covers 17 residues. V shed 1 base and J shed 0 bases, with 13 bases lying between them.

The chain carries TRBV30 and TRBJ1-4; no clear D gene. The CDR3 is 13 amino acids. V lost 0 bases to trimming and J lost 7 bases, with 9 bases between them. The V gene's germline CDR1 is GTSNPN and CDR2 SVGIG (reference sequence). The CDR3 protein is CAWSVRLGEKLFF. CDR3 sequence (DNA): TGTGCCTGGAGTGTACGGCTGGGTGAAAAACTGTTTTTT.

Worth noting for this clonotype: A single base separates this from a much larger clone, so it may be a read error. The CDR3 is CASSLQTNEKLFF. DNA for the CDR3: TGTGCCAGCAGTCTCCAAACTAATGAAAAACTGTTTTTT. The chain recombines TRBV6-6 with TRBJ1-4; D gene unclear. The CDR3 consists of 13 residues. CDR1 is MNHNY, CDR2 SVGAGI, per germline (reference sequence). V was clipped by 5 bases and J by 1 base, with 5 bases between them.